What follows are 20 T cell receptor beta chains derived from one specimen sequenced in a study of T cells after yellow fever vaccination. TCRdb passed the 5' RACE reads through MiXCR, listing each CDR3 protein once. Among 500,000 to 650,000 distinct CDR3 sequences listed, about 12% were seen once. The sample in question was PBMCs, obtained on the day of the yellow fever booster vaccination. All receptors come from a man aged 25-45 years who received the YFV17D yellow fever vaccine.

A few counts support this clonotype. J is TRBJ2-7 and V is TRBV6-5; D is perhaps TRBD2 (5 bases). The germline V gene has CDR1 MNHEY and CDR2 SVGAGI. This CDR3 has 15 residues. Trimming removed 5 bases at V and 1 base at J, with 15 bases between. The CDR3 is CASSTEPGRSYEQYF. CDR3 sequence (DNA): TGTGCCAGCAGTACCGAGCCGGGAAGATCCTACGAGCAGTACTTC.

This clonotype came up a few times. This chain connects TRBV20-1 to TRBJ2-7; D is unclear. Trimming took off 3 bases at V and 6 bases at J, with 15 bases between the two ends. Germline V gene data show CDR1 as DFQATT and CDR2 as SNEGSKA (reference sequence). This CDR3 has 13 amino acids. CDR3 loop: CSASNSYSTEQYF. In DNA form, the CDR3 reads TGCAGTGCTAGTAACTCCTACAGCACCGAGCAGTACTTC.

This clonotype was seen a handful of times. This chain connects TRBV7-2 to TRBJ2-7, with a tentative D call TRBD1 (5 bases). Trimming removed 0 bases at V and 5 bases at J, with 14 bases between. Germline-derived CDR1 and CDR2 are SGHTA and FQGNSA. CDR3 length equals 15 residues. The CDR3 sequence: CASSLAVGRVDEQYF. CDR3 coding DNA: TGTGCCAGCAGCTTAGCTGTCGGCAGGGTCGACGAGCAGTACTTC.

This clonotype was counted ten times or more. The chain employs TRBV7-2 and TRBJ2-7, with TRBD2 matching over 11 bases. V shed 3 bases, J shed 6 bases, and the junction held 4 bases outside the gene matches. Per the germline V gene, CDR1 is SGHTA and CDR2 is FQGNSA. The length of the CDR3 is 14 residues. The CDR3 region is CASSLGLAVTEQYF. DNA of the CDR3: TGTGCCAGCAGCTTGGGACTAGCGGTTACCGAGCAGTACTTC.

This clonotype was detected a few times. V and J are TRBV11-1 and TRBJ2-2; perhaps TRBD2 as D (6 bases). V dropped 2 bases and J dropped 2 bases, with 18 bases sitting between them. Germline CDR1 and CDR2: SGHAT and FQDESV (reference sequence). The CDR3 loop spans 18 amino acids. The CDR3 reads CASSLWGVGLPNTGELFF. DNA for the CDR3: TGTGCCAGCAGCTTATGGGGCGTGGGACTGCCCAACACCGGGGAGCTGTTTTTT.

This clonotype was counted at least ten times. V and J are TRBV7-9 and TRBJ2-7; D is possibly TRBD1 or TRBD2 (5 bases each). This CDR3 contains 15 residues. Between the trimmed V and J ends, which lost 5 bases and 7 bases, there was a span of 21 bases. The germline gives CDR1 SEHNR, CDR2 FQNEAQ (reference sequence). CDR3 nucleotides: TGTGCCAGCAGCCTAGAGGGGCAGGGATTGGAAGAGCAGTACTTC. This codes for CASSLEGQGLEEQYF.

The chain joins TRBV6-5 to TRBJ2-7; D is perhaps TRBD1 or TRBD2 (5 bases each). CDR3 length equals 14 residues. The germline gives CDR1 MNHEY, CDR2 SVGAGI. V was clipped by 2 bases and J by 3 bases, with 11 bases between them. CDR3 sequence (DNA): TGTGCCAGCAGTTACCCAGGGAGACACTACGAGCAGTACTTC. Translating it yields CASSYPGRHYEQYF.

This sequence joins TRBV10-2 and TRBJ2-7; TRBD1 agrees at 7 bases. This CDR3 has 15 residues. The V segment lost 3 bases and the J segment 1 base; nucleotides outside the gene matches: 6. Germline V CDR1 and CDR2: WSHSY, SAAADI. The CDR3 here is CASSDLDRLSYEQYF. DNA of the CDR3: TGCGCCAGCAGTGATTTGGACAGGCTATCCTACGAGCAGTACTTC.

The sample holds a few counts of this clonotype. V is TRBV3-1 and J is TRBJ1-6; no clear D gene. The germline CDR1 and CDR2 sequences are LGHDT and YNNKEL (reference sequence). V was clipped by 4 bases and J by 13 bases, with 14 bases between them. The CDR3 is 13 residues long. The CDR3: CASSPRKGSPLHF. CDR3 sequence (DNA): TGTGCCAGCAGCCCACGTAAAGGGTCCCCCCTCCACTTT. The entire variable domain, with the rest obtained from reference TRBV3-1 and TRBJ1-6, is as follows: DTAVSQTPKYLVTQMGNDKSIKCEQNLGHDTMYWYKQDSKKFLKIMFSYNNKELIINETVPNRFSPKSPDKAHLNLHINSLELGDSAVYFCASSPRKGSPLHFGNGTRLTVT.

The V and J genes are TRBV6-2 or TRBV6-3 and TRBJ2-1, with D unresolved. Germline V CDR1 and CDR2: MNHEY, SVGEGT. This CDR3 is built from 13 residues. V was clipped by 5 bases and J by 10 bases, with 15 bases between them. The CDR3 here is CASSPYSGIEQFF. For the CDR3, the DNA is TGTGCCAGCAGTCCCTATTCCGGAATAGAGCAGTTCTTC.

This clonotype was found a few times. The rearrangement links TRBV28 to TRBJ1-4; 7 bases fit TRBD1. The V and J ends lost 5 bases and 10 bases, in that order; junction bases with no gene match: 16. The CDR3 extends over 16 amino acids. The germline CDR1 and CDR2 sequences are MDHEN and SYDVKM. This CDR3 is CASSPRQGLSEVKLFF. The DNA of the CDR3 is TGTGCCAGCAGTCCGAGACAGGGCCTCTCGGAGGTAAAACTGTTTTTT.

V gene TRBV7-2 combines with J gene TRBJ2-1; D may be TRBD2 (5 bases). The CDR3 has 15 amino acids. Germline assignment: CDR1 SGHTA and CDR2 FQGNSA. With 5 bases removed from V and 4 bases from J, the gap between germline ends came to 15 bases. Written as DNA, the CDR3 is TGTGCCAGCAGCCGCCTTCAGGCGGGTTACAATGAGCAGTTCTTC. This codes for CASSRLQAGYNEQFF. The variable domain in full, with the rest retrieved from reference TRBV7-2 and TRBJ2-1, is GAGVSQSPSNKVTEKGKDVELRCDPISGHTALYWYRQSLGQGLEFLIYFQGNSAPDKSGLPSDRFSAERTGGSVSTLTIQRTQQEDSAVYLCASSRLQAGYNEQFFGPGTRLTVL.

This clonotype was seen once. CDR3 in DNA: TGCGCCAGCAGCCAAGAACCCCAGCGGGACTCCTACAATGAGCAGTTCTTC. It specifies CASSQEPQRDSYNEQFF. The V gene is TRBV4-3, the J gene TRBJ2-1; 7 bases are a match to TRBD2. This CDR3 has 17 amino acids. Trimming removed 0 bases from V and 0 bases from J; junction bases left unmatched: 5. Germline V gives CDR1 LGHNA, CDR2 YSLEER.

In its sample, this clonotype was seen a few times. The chain recombines TRBV18 with TRBJ2-7; 7 positions agree with TRBD2. CDR3 length equals 15 residues. CDR1 is KGHSH, CDR2 LQKENI, per germline. V lost 0 bases, J lost 3 bases, and 5 bases stayed unmatched. The CDR3 region is CASSPPAGALYEQYF. The CDR3 bases are TGTGCCAGCTCACCACCGGCGGGAGCCCTCTACGAGCAGTACTTC.

The chain employs TRBV28 and TRBJ1-2, with 7 bases identical to TRBD1. The CDR3 has 16 residues. The germline V gene encodes CDR1 MDHEN and CDR2 SYDVKM. With V trimmed by 3 bases and J by 3 bases, 10 bases remained unmatched. The CDR3 sequence: CASSFPFRQGDYGYTF. In nucleotides, the CDR3 is TGTGCCAGCAGTTTTCCTTTTCGCCAGGGGGACTATGGCTACACCTTC.

Many counts were recorded for this clonotype. This rearrangement joins TRBV12-3 or TRBV12-4 to TRBJ2-1, with no clear D. CDR3 length equals 12 residues. V was clipped by 6 bases and J by 1 base, with 4 bases between them. CDR3 sequence: CASRASYNEQFF. CDR3 bases: TGTGCCAGCAGGGCATCCTACAATGAGCAGTTCTTC.

Of note for this clonotype: This may be a read error: a much more frequent sequence differs by one nucleotide. The V and J genes are TRBV10-3 and TRBJ2-7, with D tentatively TRBD1 (5 bases). Gene TRBJ2-1 matches the end of the DNA better, so the J call may be wrong. The germline gives CDR1 ENHRY, CDR2 SYGVKD. The CDR3 length is 13 residues. In DNA form, the CDR3 reads TGTGCCATCAGTGAAGGGGCCGCCTACGAGCAGTTCTTC. This sequence encodes CAISEGAAYEQFF.

The genes are TRBV7-3 and TRBJ2-2, with 14 bases aligning to TRBD2. CDR1 and CDR2 from the germline V gene are SGHTA and FQGTGA. CDR3 size: 18 residues. V dropped 0 bases and J dropped 5; count of bases not matched to a gene: 5. This CDR3 reads CASSLTGTSGRETGELFF. CDR3 in DNA: TGTGCCAGCAGCTTAACCGGGACTAGCGGGAGAGAGACCGGGGAGCTGTTTTTT.

This clonotype was recorded a few times. The chain joins TRBV6-5 to TRBJ2-5; the D is unclear. The germline V gene encodes CDR1 MNHEY and CDR2 SVGAGI. Trimming cost V 4 bases and J 5 bases, with 14 bases left between them. The CDR3 covers 14 residues. The DNA of the CDR3 is TGTGCCAGCAGTTCCTCCGGCGACTGGGAGACCCAGTACTTC. This sequence encodes CASSSSGDWETQYF.

V and J are TRBV29-1 and TRBJ2-7, with 11 nucleotides matching TRBD2. This CDR3 region has 13 residues. Losses at the gene ends were 7 bases for V and 2 bases for J; bases not matched to a gene: 4. CDR1 and CDR2 (germline): SQVTM, ANQGSEA. CDR3 sequence: CSGISGRAYEQYF. Written as DNA, the CDR3 is TGCAGCGGGATTAGCGGGAGGGCCTACGAGCAGTACTTC.